One TCR beta chain is described in this entry. The data stem from a study of blood T cell repertoires in COVID-19. Study background: Italy, Spain and the United States were the sources of the convalescent and acute COVID-19 samples.

Each participant's cohort was designated according to participant-reported clinical history. Recovered status in Cohort 3 required two negative PCRs, clearance, or symptom resolution. Germline V gene sequence: CDR1 SGHTA, CDR2 FQGTGA. V lost 6 bases, J lost 6 bases, and 4 bases stayed unmatched. The CDR3 sequence is 13 residues long. The method was immunoSEQ multiplex PCR; TCRdb's version includes in-frame clones alone and lacks a portion of them. In the table there are around 250,000 clones, around 81% of which are singletons. The receptor was isolated from a man in his forties or fifties who had recovered from COVID-19. This chain connects TRBV7-3 to TRBJ1-5; 8 bases agree with TRBD1. The source material was PBMCs or T cells enriched from blood (not recorded which). This CDR3 reads CASSQGASQPQHF. Written as DNA, the CDR3 is TGTGCCAGCAGTCAGGGGGCTAGTCAGCCCCAGCATTTT.